The sequence of this T cell receptor beta chain was determined in a study of T cells in Graves' hyperthyroidism and ophthalmopathy. Lactation, pregnancy, other autoimmune disease or uncontrolled infection excluded patients. Amplification of TCR beta CDR3 regions was performed using RNA transcripts as template. When the TCR CDR3 underwent first-round RT-PCR, the HTBI primer set was used. TCRdb re-analysed the multiplex PCR reads in MiXCR, keeping a single row per CDR3 protein. The data show under 300,000 distinct CDR3 sequences, with approximately 14% seen just once and about an eighth held by the top ten. Regarding the study as a whole: Median prediction lead before ophthalmopathy onset was roughly 6 months with the model. Stable hyperthyroidism was told apart from ophthalmopathy by a model built on 13 V-J features. The blood repertoire included most of the expanded thyroid clonotypes above 0.001.

Turning to this clonotype: Its antigen remains unidentified.

V gave up 6 bases and J gave up 3 bases; unmatched junction bases: 24. Germline V gene lookup returns CDR1 SQVTM and CDR2 ANQGSEA. The CDR3 covers 20 residues. Material: blood. The chain has TRBV29-1 and TRBJ2-4, with TRBD1 matching 9 bases. The receptor's source is a woman aged 35 to 49 with Graves' hyperthyroidism that later progressed to Graves' ophthalmopathy. The CDR3 region has the DNA TGCAGCGTCGTGTTCGGGACAGGGTGGGGAAGCCGACTAGGCAAAAACATTCAGTACTTC. Protein product: CSVVFGTGWGSRLGKNIQYF.